This TCR beta chain derives from a study of cytomegalovirus exposure and HLA in healthy donors. Regarding the study as a whole: Analysis performed later showed TCR beta chains linked to HLA being more clonally expanded than equally common others.

Researchers ran the PCR with 60 Vbeta and 13 Jbeta primers. Profiling relied on immunoSEQ multiplex PCR, and the TCRdb table lists in-frame clones only, not all of them. The sample lists 100,000 to 150,000 clones, approximately 80% occurring once. To note about this clone: Its matching antigen is unknown.

The CDR3 extends over 11 amino acids. With 3 bases removed from V and 11 bases from J, the gap between germline ends came to 13 bases. Germline V gene sequence: CDR1 DFQATT, CDR2 SNEGSKA (reference sequence). Sequenced sample: PBMCs. The receptor's source is a woman between 18 and 29 years old in good health and CMV-seropositive. The J gene is TRBJ2-5, the V gene TRBV20-1; D ambiguous. As DNA, the CDR3 is TGCAGTGCTAGTATCCGTTTAGAGCAGTACTTC. It encodes CSASIRLEQYF.